This is a list of T cell receptor beta chains from one sample in a study of graft-versus-host responses after intestinal transplantation. Their specific antigens are unknown. Some clones are missing from TCRdb's copy, which holds only in-frame ones; the method was immunoSEQ multiplex PCR. The sample shows about 50,000 clones, less than 85% of them seen only once. The input for sequencing was unstimulated CD4+ T cells sorted from spleen or lymph node cells, taken before transplant. Receptors were obtained from a human donor who was the organ donor for an intestinal transplant. The CDR3 runs from the conserved cysteine through the conserved F or W. Each record gives: clone size, J gene, V gene, D gene, CDR3 DNA, CDR3 protein. The D gene is left open where the match is weak. Rows may omit the clone size; those that give it use once, few, many or a size class.

abundance: NA; j_gene: TRBJ1-2; v_gene: TRBV28; d_gene: TRBD1; CDR3nt: TGTGCCAGCAGTTTAGGACAGGGTTATGGCTACACCTTC; CDR3aa: CASSLGQGYGYTF
abundance: NA; j_gene: TRBJ2-7; v_gene: TRBV11-2; d_gene: TRBD2; CDR3nt: TGTGCCAGCAGCTGGACTAGCGTGCTCTACGAGCAGTACTTC; CDR3aa: CASSWTSVLYEQYF
abundance: NA; j_gene: TRBJ2-3; v_gene: TRBV7-2; d_gene: NA; CDR3nt: TGTGCCAGCAGCTTATCCAGCACAGATACGCAGTATTTT; CDR3aa: CASSLSSTDTQYF
abundance: NA; j_gene: TRBJ1-1; v_gene: TRBV27; d_gene: TRBD1; CDR3nt: TGTGCCAGCAGCCCACTGGACAGGGGGGACACTGAAGCTTTCTTT; CDR3aa: CASSPLDRGDTEAFF
abundance: NA; j_gene: TRBJ1-5; v_gene: TRBV6-6; d_gene: TRBD1; CDR3nt: TGTGCCAGCAGTTACCGGACAGGGTATAGCAATCAGCCCCAGCATTTT; CDR3aa: CASSYRTGYSNQPQHF
abundance: NA; j_gene: TRBJ2-1; v_gene: TRBV27; d_gene: TRBD2; CDR3nt: TGTGCCAGCAGTTTCGGGAGGGCCAATGAGCAGTTCTTC; CDR3aa: CASSFGRANEQFF
abundance: NA; j_gene: TRBJ2-1; v_gene: TRBV6-5; d_gene: TRBD2; CDR3nt: TGTGCCAGCAAGCGGGGGTACTACAATGAGCAGTTCTTC; CDR3aa: CASKRGYYNEQFF
abundance: NA; j_gene: TRBJ2-3; v_gene: TRBV15; d_gene: NA; CDR3nt: TGTGCCACCAGCAAAGGGGGGACAGGCACAGATACGCAGTATTTT; CDR3aa: CATSKGGTGTDTQYF
abundance: NA; j_gene: TRBJ2-5; v_gene: TRBV11-3; d_gene: TRBD2; CDR3nt: TGTGCCAGCAGTAAACAAGCGGGGGGGAAAGAGACCCAGTACTTC; CDR3aa: CASSKQAGGKETQYF
abundance: NA; j_gene: TRBJ2-1; v_gene: TRBV1; d_gene: NA; CDR3nt: TGCACCAGCAGTCCCCTAGCGGGAGGAGGTGATACTGAGCAGTTCTTC; CDR3aa: CTSSPLAGGGDTEQFF
abundance: NA; j_gene: TRBJ1-2; v_gene: TRBV29-1; d_gene: NA; CDR3nt: TGCAGCGCTGGACAAGATCTCACTGGCTACACCTTC; CDR3aa: CSAGQDLTGYTF
abundance: NA; j_gene: TRBJ2-7; v_gene: TRBV4-1; d_gene: TRBD2; CDR3nt: TGCGCCAGCAGCCAAGATCCTGGACTAGATACCTACGAGCAGTACTTC; CDR3aa: CASSQDPGLDTYEQYF
abundance: NA; j_gene: TRBJ1-2; v_gene: TRBV27; d_gene: TRBD1; CDR3nt: TGTGCCAGCAGTTTAGGACAGGGAAACTATGGCTACACCTTC; CDR3aa: CASSLGQGNYGYTF
abundance: NA; j_gene: TRBJ2-2; v_gene: TRBV5-1; d_gene: TRBD2; CDR3nt: TGCGCCAGCAGGGGACTAGACTTCACCGGGGAGCTGTTTTTT; CDR3aa: CASRGLDFTGELFF
abundance: few; j_gene: TRBJ2-5; v_gene: TRBV5-4; d_gene: NA; CDR3nt: TGTGCCAGCAGCTTCTTATCAGGTGAAGAGACCCAGTACTTC; CDR3aa: CASSFLSGEETQYF
abundance: once; j_gene: TRBJ1-2; v_gene: TRBV29-1; d_gene: TRBD1; CDR3nt: TGCAGCGTTGCGGAGACAGGGGTTCGCTATGGCTACACCTTC; CDR3aa: CSVAETGVRYGYTF
abundance: NA; j_gene: TRBJ1-2; v_gene: TRBV6-4; d_gene: NA; CDR3nt: TGTGCCAGCAGTGAACATGGCTACACCTTC; CDR3aa: CASSEHGYTF
abundance: NA; j_gene: TRBJ2-1; v_gene: TRBV5-6; d_gene: TRBD2; CDR3nt: TGTGCCAGCAGCTTTGATCTTACTAGCGGGGGGACCTATGAGCAGTTCTTC; CDR3aa: CASSFDLTSGGTYEQFF
abundance: NA; j_gene: TRBJ2-4; v_gene: TRBV6-7; d_gene: NA; CDR3nt: TGTGCCAGCAGTGGGCGGCAGGCCAAAAACATTCAGTACTTC; CDR3aa: CASSGRQAKNIQYF
abundance: NA; j_gene: TRBJ2-2; v_gene: TRBV6-5; d_gene: NA; CDR3nt: TGTGCCAGCAGTCAACTCACCGGGGAGCTGTTTTTT; CDR3aa: CASSQLTGELFF
abundance: NA; j_gene: TRBJ2-1; v_gene: TRBV19; d_gene: NA; CDR3nt: TGTGCCAGTAGTATTTCTCGAGAGCAGTTCTTC; CDR3aa: CASSISREQFF
abundance: NA; j_gene: TRBJ1-5; v_gene: TRBV5-3; d_gene: TRBD1; CDR3nt: TGTGCCAGAAGCCCGGGACAGGTGTATAGCAATCAGCCCCAGCATTTT; CDR3aa: CARSPGQVYSNQPQHF
abundance: NA; j_gene: TRBJ1-2; v_gene: TRBV10-3; d_gene: TRBD1; CDR3nt: TGTGCCATCAGCCCGACAGGGGTAGTTTATGGCTACACCTTC; CDR3aa: CAISPTGVVYGYTF
abundance: once; j_gene: TRBJ1-2; v_gene: TRBV25-1; d_gene: NA; CDR3nt: TGTGCCAGCAGTGAAAGCCTCAGTGCCAATTATGGCTACACCTTC; CDR3aa: CASSESLSANYGYTF
abundance: NA; j_gene: TRBJ2-3; v_gene: TRBV11-3; d_gene: TRBD2; CDR3nt: TGTGCCAGCAGATTAGGACTAGCCACAGATACGCAGTATTTT; CDR3aa: CASRLGLATDTQYF
abundance: NA; j_gene: TRBJ2-7; v_gene: TRBV1; d_gene: NA; CDR3nt: TGCACCAGCAGACGACAGGGTAAGGTGTTTTACGAGCAGTACTTC; CDR3aa: CTSRRQGKVFYEQYF
abundance: NA; j_gene: TRBJ2-3; v_gene: TRBV9; d_gene: TRBD2; CDR3nt: TGTGCCAGCAGCGTAGGACTAGCGGGAGGGCCAGATACGCAGTATTTT; CDR3aa: CASSVGLAGGPDTQYF
abundance: NA; j_gene: TRBJ2-5; v_gene: TRBV11-2; d_gene: TRBD2; CDR3nt: TGTGCCAGCAGCCCCGGACTAGCGGGAGAGACCCAGTACTTC; CDR3aa: CASSPGLAGETQYF
abundance: NA; j_gene: TRBJ2-5; v_gene: TRBV5-4; d_gene: NA; CDR3nt: TGTGCCAGCAGCAGCCCGGGACTCGAGACCCAGTACTTC; CDR3aa: CASSSPGLETQYF
abundance: NA; j_gene: TRBJ2-7; v_gene: TRBV10-2; d_gene: NA; CDR3nt: TGCGCCAGCGGGGACTCCTACGAGCAGTACTTC; CDR3aa: CASGDSYEQYF
abundance: NA; j_gene: TRBJ2-7; v_gene: TRBV19; d_gene: TRBD2; CDR3nt: TGTGCCAGTAAACCCCCGGGAGGGCCTATCCACGAGCAGTACTTC; CDR3aa: CASKPPGGPIHEQYF
abundance: NA; j_gene: TRBJ2-5; v_gene: TRBV6-5; d_gene: TRBD1; CDR3nt: TGTGCCAGCAGTTTAAAGGGGGCCTTAGGGGAGACCCAGTACTTC; CDR3aa: CASSLKGALGETQYF
abundance: NA; j_gene: TRBJ2-6; v_gene: TRBV29-1; d_gene: NA; CDR3nt: TGCAGCGTGCAGGGTTCTGGGGCCAACGTCCTGACTTTC; CDR3aa: CSVQGSGANVLTF
abundance: NA; j_gene: TRBJ2-1; v_gene: TRBV19; d_gene: TRBD2; CDR3nt: TGTGCCAGTAGTTTCACTAGCGGTCTTCCCTACAATGAGCAGTTCTTC; CDR3aa: CASSFTSGLPYNEQFF
abundance: NA; j_gene: TRBJ1-2; v_gene: TRBV19; d_gene: NA; CDR3nt: TGTGCCAGTAGTCGGGTTCGGTATCCGCAGGATGGCTACACCTTC; CDR3aa: CASSRVRYPQDGYTF
abundance: NA; j_gene: TRBJ1-1; v_gene: TRBV21-1; d_gene: NA; CDR3nt: TGTGCCAGCAGCAGGTCAGCGAGGTTTGAGACTGAAGCTTTCTTT; CDR3aa: CASSRSARFETEAFF
abundance: NA; j_gene: TRBJ2-7; v_gene: TRBV7-9; d_gene: TRBD2; CDR3nt: TGTGCCAGCAGCTTATTGGGGAGGGGCCCCTACGAGCAGTACTTC; CDR3aa: CASSLLGRGPYEQYF
abundance: NA; j_gene: TRBJ1-5; v_gene: TRBV6-6; d_gene: TRBD1; CDR3nt: TGTGCCAGCAGTTACTCAGGGGGCAGCAATCAGCCCCAGCATTTT; CDR3aa: CASSYSGGSNQPQHF
abundance: NA; j_gene: TRBJ2-5; v_gene: TRBV11-2; d_gene: NA; CDR3nt: TGTGCCAGCAGCTTATATGTCGGAAGATCCTCCCACAAAGAGACCCAGTACTTC; CDR3aa: CASSLYVGRSSHKETQYF
abundance: NA; j_gene: TRBJ2-7; v_gene: TRBV6-6; d_gene: NA; CDR3nt: TGTGCCAGCAGTTCCGTCGGGGACTACGAGCAGTACTTC; CDR3aa: CASSSVGDYEQYF
abundance: NA; j_gene: TRBJ1-1; v_gene: TRBV11-2; d_gene: NA; CDR3nt: TGTGCCAGCAGCTTAGTAGTAGGGCGGGGGCCCATGAACACTGAAGCTTTCTTT; CDR3aa: CASSLVVGRGPMNTEAFF
abundance: NA; j_gene: TRBJ2-3; v_gene: TRBV7-9; d_gene: NA; CDR3nt: TGTGCCAGCAGCTTAGCGGGAGGACACACAGATACGCAGTATTTT; CDR3aa: CASSLAGGHTDTQYF
abundance: once; j_gene: TRBJ2-7; v_gene: TRBV4-1; d_gene: NA; CDR3nt: TGCGCCAGCAGCCAAGAGCTAGTTCAAAGTTCCTACGAGCAGTACTTC; CDR3aa: CASSQELVQSSYEQYF
abundance: NA; j_gene: TRBJ1-1; v_gene: TRBV5-1; d_gene: NA; CDR3nt: TGCGCCAGCACCCTTGTCCCGAACACTGAAGCTTTCTTT; CDR3aa: CASTLVPNTEAFF
abundance: NA; j_gene: TRBJ2-5; v_gene: TRBV7-6; d_gene: TRBD2; CDR3nt: TGTGCCAGCAGCTTTGATGGGGTAGCGGGGGGCGGCGAGACCCAGTACTTC; CDR3aa: CASSFDGVAGGGETQYF
abundance: NA; j_gene: TRBJ2-1; v_gene: TRBV7-2; d_gene: NA; CDR3nt: TGTGCCAGCAGCCACCGGACTCCCTACAATGAGCAGTTCTTC; CDR3aa: CASSHRTPYNEQFF
abundance: NA; j_gene: TRBJ2-7; v_gene: TRBV13; d_gene: NA; CDR3nt: TGTGCCAGCAGCGGACCTGGACAGCCCCGCTCCTACGAGCAGTACTTC; CDR3aa: CASSGPGQPRSYEQYF
abundance: NA; j_gene: TRBJ2-7; v_gene: TRBV6-1; d_gene: TRBD2; CDR3nt: TGTGCCAGCAGTGAAGGCGCGAGCGGGAGTACCGAGCAGTACTTC; CDR3aa: CASSEGASGSTEQYF
abundance: once; j_gene: TRBJ2-3; v_gene: TRBV11-2; d_gene: NA; CDR3nt: TGTGCCAGCAGCTTAGATACCCGAAAAGGCGGGGCCTACACAGATACGCAGTATTTT; CDR3aa: CASSLDTRKGGAYTDTQYF
abundance: NA; j_gene: TRBJ2-1; v_gene: TRBV18; d_gene: TRBD2; CDR3nt: TGTGCCAGCTCACCACGCGCGGGAGGGCCTGATGAGCAGTTCTTC; CDR3aa: CASSPRAGGPDEQFF
abundance: NA; j_gene: TRBJ2-7; v_gene: TRBV19; d_gene: NA; CDR3nt: TGTGCCAGTAGTACGGACTCGGCGACCTACGAGCAGTACTTC; CDR3aa: CASSTDSATYEQYF
abundance: once; j_gene: TRBJ1-5; v_gene: TRBV18; d_gene: TRBD1; CDR3nt: TGTGCCAGCTCACCACAGGGGGCTAGTCAGCCCCAGCATTTT; CDR3aa: CASSPQGASQPQHF
abundance: NA; j_gene: TRBJ2-5; v_gene: TRBV5-4; d_gene: TRBD1; CDR3nt: TGTGCCAGCAGCTTGTGGGACAGGGAAGAGACCCAGTACTTC; CDR3aa: CASSLWDREETQYF
abundance: NA; j_gene: TRBJ1-1; v_gene: TRBV5-1; d_gene: NA; CDR3nt: TGCGCCAGCCGATTAGGGGGAGACACTGAAGCTTTCTTT; CDR3aa: CASRLGGDTEAFF
abundance: NA; j_gene: TRBJ2-3; v_gene: TRBV27; d_gene: TRBD2; CDR3nt: TGTGCCAGCAGTGCCTACCACTCGACTAGCGGGAGAGATACGCAGTATTTT; CDR3aa: CASSAYHSTSGRDTQYF
abundance: few; j_gene: TRBJ2-5; v_gene: TRBV28; d_gene: TRBD1; CDR3nt: TGTGCCAGCAGTTCAACCGGGACAGGGGCGAGGGAGACCCAGTACTTC; CDR3aa: CASSSTGTGARETQYF
abundance: NA; j_gene: TRBJ2-1; v_gene: TRBV6-5; d_gene: TRBD2; CDR3nt: TGTGCCAGCAGTTACGAGGCTAGCGGGAGGAATGAGCAGTTCTTC; CDR3aa: CASSYEASGRNEQFF
abundance: NA; j_gene: TRBJ2-1; v_gene: TRBV9; d_gene: TRBD2; CDR3nt: TGTGCCAGCAGCCCCCGTCTAGCGGGAGTTAACAATGAGCAGTTCTTC; CDR3aa: CASSPRLAGVNNEQFF
abundance: NA; j_gene: TRBJ2-7; v_gene: TRBV15; d_gene: NA; CDR3nt: TGTGCCACCAGCAGAGATCGGGGCACCTACGAGCAGTACTTC; CDR3aa: CATSRDRGTYEQYF
abundance: few; j_gene: TRBJ2-7; v_gene: TRBV27; d_gene: TRBD1; CDR3nt: TGTGCCAGCAGTCCCAGACAGGGCAGCTCCTACGAGCAGTACTTC; CDR3aa: CASSPRQGSSYEQYF